This T cell receptor beta chain derives from a study of blood T cell repertoires in COVID-19. The protocol was immunoSEQ multiplex PCR, while the TCRdb copy is restricted to in-frame clones and leaves out a portion. The sample lists around 130,000 clones; approximately 85% were seen once. The length of the CDR3 is 17 residues. Germline V gives CDR1 KGHSH, CDR2 LQKENI. Between the trimmed V and J ends, which lost 1 base and 6 bases, there was a span of 19 bases. The sequencing sample was made of peripheral blood. The chain links TRBV18 to TRBJ2-1; D is perhaps TRBD2 (6 bases). This TCR was recovered from a woman of 80 years or more with acute or convalescent COVID-19. In DNA form, the CDR3 reads TGTGCCAGCTCACCACTAGGACCGGGCACTAGCAGCAATGAGCAGTTCTTC. It specifies CASSPLGPGTSSNEQFF.